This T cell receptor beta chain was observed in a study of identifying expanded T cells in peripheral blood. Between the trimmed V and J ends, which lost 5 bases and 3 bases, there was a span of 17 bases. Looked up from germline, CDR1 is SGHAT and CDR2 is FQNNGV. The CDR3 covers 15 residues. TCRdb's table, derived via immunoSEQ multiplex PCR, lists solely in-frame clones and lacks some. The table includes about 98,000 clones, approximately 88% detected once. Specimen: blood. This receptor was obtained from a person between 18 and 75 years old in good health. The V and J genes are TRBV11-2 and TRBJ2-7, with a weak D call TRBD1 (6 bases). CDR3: CASSLAQGQSYEQYF. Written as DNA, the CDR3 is TGTGCCAGCAGCCTTGCTCAGGGACAAAGCTACGAGCAGTACTTC.